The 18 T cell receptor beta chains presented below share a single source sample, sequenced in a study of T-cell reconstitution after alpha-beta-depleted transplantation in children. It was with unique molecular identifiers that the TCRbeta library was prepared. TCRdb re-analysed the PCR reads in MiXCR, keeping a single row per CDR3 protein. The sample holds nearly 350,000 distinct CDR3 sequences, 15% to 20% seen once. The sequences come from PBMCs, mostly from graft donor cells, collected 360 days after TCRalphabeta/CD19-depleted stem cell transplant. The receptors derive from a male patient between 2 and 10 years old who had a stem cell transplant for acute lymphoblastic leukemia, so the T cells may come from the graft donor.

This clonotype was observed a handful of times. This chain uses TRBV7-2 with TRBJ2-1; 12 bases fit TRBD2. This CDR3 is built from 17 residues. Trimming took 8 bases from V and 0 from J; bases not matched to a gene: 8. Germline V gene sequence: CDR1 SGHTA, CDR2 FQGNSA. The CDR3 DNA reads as TGTGCCAGCGTGGGTCTAGCGGGAGGGAGCTCCTACAATGAGCAGTTCTTC. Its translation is CASVGLAGGSSYNEQFF.

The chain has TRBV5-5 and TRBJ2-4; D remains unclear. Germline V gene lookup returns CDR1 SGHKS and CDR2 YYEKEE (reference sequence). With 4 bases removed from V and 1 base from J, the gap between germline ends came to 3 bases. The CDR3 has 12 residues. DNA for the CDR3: TGTGCCAGCAGCCCGGCCAAAAACATTCAGTACTTC. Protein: CASSPAKNIQYF.

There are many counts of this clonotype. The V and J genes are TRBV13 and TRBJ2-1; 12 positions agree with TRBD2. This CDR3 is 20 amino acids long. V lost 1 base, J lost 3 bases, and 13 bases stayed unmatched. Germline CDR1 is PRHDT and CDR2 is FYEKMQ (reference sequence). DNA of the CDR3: TGTGCCAGCAGCTTAGAGATACTAGCGGGAGGATCGCGCATCTACAATGAGCAGTTCTTC. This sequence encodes CASSLEILAGGSRIYNEQFF.

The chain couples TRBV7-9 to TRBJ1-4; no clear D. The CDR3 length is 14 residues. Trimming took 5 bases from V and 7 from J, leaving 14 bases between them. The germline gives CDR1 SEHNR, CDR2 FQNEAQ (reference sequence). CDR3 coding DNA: TGTGCCAGCAGCCGCGCCGAGGCGGTTGAAAAACTGTTTTTT. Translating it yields CASSRAEAVEKLFF. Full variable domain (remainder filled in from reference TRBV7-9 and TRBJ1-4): DTGVSQNPRHKITKRGQNVTFRCDPISEHNRLYWYRQTLGQGPEFLTYFQNEAQLEKSRLLSDRFSAERPKGSFSTLEIQRTEQGDSAMYLCASSRAEAVEKLFFGSGTQLSVL.

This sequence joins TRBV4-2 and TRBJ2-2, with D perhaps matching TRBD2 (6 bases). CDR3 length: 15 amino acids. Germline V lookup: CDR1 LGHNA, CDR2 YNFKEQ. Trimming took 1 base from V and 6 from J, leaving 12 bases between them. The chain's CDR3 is CASSQGGGAAGELFF. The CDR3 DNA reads TGTGCCAGCAGCCAAGGGGGCGGGGCGGCCGGGGAGCTGTTTTTT.

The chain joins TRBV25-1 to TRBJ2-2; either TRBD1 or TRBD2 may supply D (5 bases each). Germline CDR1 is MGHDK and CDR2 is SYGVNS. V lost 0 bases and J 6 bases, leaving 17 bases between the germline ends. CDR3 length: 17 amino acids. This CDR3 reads CASSEYEGIGDAGELFF. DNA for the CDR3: TGTGCCAGCAGTGAATATGAGGGAATCGGGGACGCCGGGGAGCTGTTTTTT. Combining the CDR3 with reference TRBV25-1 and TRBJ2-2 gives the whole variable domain EADIYQTPRYLVIGTGKKITLECSQTMGHDKMYWYQQDPGMELHLIHYSYGVNSTEKGDLSSESTVSRIRTEHFPLTLESARPSHTSQYLCASSEYEGIGDAGELFFGEGSRLTVL.

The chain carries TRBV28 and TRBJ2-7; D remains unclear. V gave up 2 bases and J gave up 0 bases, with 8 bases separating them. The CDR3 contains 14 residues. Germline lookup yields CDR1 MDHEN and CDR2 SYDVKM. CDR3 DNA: TGTGCCAGCAGTTTAGCGGCCTTCTCCTACGAGCAGTACTTC. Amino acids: CASSLAAFSYEQYF.

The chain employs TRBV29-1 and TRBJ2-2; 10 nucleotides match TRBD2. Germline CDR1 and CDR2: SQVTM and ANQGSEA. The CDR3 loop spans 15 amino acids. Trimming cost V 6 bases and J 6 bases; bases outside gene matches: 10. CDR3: CSVEGGTSDSGELFF. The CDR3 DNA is TGCAGCGTCGAGGGGGGGACTAGCGACTCCGGGGAGCTGTTTTTT.

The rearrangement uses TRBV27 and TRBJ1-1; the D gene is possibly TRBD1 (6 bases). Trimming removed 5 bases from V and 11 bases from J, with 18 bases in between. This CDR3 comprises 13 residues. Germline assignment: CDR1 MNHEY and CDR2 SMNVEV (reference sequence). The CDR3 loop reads CASSPPTGIGAFF. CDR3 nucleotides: TGTGCCAGCAGTCCCCCTACAGGGATTGGGGCTTTCTTT.

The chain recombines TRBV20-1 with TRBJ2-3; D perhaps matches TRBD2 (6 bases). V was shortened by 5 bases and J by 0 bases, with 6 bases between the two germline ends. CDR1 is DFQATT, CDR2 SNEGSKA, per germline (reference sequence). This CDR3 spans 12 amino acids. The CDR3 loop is CSAGTSTDTQYF. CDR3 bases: TGCAGTGCTGGGACTAGCACAGATACGCAGTATTTT.

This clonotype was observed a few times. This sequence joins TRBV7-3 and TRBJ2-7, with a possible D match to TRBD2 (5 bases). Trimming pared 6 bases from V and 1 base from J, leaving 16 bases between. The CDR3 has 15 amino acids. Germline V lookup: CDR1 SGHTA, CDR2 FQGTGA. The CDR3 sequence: CASRQDQLASYEQYF. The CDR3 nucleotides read TGTGCCAGCAGGCAAGACCAGCTAGCTTCCTACGAGCAGTACTTC.

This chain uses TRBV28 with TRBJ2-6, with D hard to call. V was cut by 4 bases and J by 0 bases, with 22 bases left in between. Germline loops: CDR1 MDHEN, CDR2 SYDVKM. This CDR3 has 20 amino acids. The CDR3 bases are TGTGCCAGCAGTTCCCCCGGTTATTTCTCTAGTTACTCTGGGGCCAACGTCCTGACTTTC. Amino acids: CASSSPGYFSSYSGANVLTF.

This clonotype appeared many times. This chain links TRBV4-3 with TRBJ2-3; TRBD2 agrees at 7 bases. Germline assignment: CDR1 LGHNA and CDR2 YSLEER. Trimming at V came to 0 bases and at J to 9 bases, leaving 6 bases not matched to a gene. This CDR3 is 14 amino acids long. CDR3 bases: TGCGCCAGCAGCCAAGATTTAGGACTAGTAACGCAGTATTTT. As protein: CASSQDLGLVTQYF.

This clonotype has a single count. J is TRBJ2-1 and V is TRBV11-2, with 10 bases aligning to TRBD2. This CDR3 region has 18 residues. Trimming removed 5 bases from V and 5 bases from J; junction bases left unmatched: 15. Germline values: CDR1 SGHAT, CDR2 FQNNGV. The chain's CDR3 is CASSPREILAGYHNEQFF. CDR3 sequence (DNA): TGTGCCAGCAGCCCAAGGGAAATACTAGCGGGATATCACAATGAGCAGTTCTTC.

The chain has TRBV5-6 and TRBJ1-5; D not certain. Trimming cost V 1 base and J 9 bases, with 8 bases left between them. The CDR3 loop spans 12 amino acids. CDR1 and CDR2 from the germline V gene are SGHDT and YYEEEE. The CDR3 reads CASSLMGGPQHF. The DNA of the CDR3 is TGTGCCAGCAGCTTGATGGGCGGGCCCCAGCATTTT. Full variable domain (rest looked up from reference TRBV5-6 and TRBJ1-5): DAGVTQSPTHLIKTRGQQVTLRCSPKSGHDTVSWYQQALGQGPQFIFQYYEEEERQRGNFPDRFSGHQFPNYSSELNVNALLLGDSALYLCASSLMGGPQHFGDGTRLSIL.

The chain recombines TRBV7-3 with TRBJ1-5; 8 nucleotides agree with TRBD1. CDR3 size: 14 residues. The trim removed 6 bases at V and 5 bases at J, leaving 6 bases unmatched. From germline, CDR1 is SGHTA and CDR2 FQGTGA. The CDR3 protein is CASRGQGGHQPQHF. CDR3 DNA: TGTGCCAGCAGAGGACAGGGTGGCCATCAGCCCCAGCATTTT.

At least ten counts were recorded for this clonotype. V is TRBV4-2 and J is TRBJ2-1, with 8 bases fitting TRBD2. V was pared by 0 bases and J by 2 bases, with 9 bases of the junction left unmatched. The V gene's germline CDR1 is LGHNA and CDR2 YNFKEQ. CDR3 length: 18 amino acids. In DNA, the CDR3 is TGTGCCAGCAGCCAAGAGGGGCGGGAGGCGCTACCCTACAATGAGCAGTTCTTC. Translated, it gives CASSQEGREALPYNEQFF.

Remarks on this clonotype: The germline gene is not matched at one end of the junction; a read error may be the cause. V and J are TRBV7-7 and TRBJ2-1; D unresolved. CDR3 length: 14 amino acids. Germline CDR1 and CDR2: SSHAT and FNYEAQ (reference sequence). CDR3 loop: CASSPDSSYNEQFF. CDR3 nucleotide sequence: TGTGCTAGCAGCCCCGATAGCTCCTACAATGAGCAGTTCTTC.